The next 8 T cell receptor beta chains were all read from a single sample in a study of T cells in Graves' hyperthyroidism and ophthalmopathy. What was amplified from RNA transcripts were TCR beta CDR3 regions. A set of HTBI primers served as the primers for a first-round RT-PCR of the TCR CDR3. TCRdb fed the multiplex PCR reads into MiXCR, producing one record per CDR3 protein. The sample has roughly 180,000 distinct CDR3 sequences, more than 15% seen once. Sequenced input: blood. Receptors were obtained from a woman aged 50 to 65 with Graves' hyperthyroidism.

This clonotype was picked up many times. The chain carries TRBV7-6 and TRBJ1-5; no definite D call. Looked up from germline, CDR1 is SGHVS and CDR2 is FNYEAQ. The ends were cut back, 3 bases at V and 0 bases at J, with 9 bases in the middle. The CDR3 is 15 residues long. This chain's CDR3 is CASSLTAFSNQPQHF. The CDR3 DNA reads TGTGCCAGCAGCTTGACGGCCTTTAGCAATCAGCCCCAGCATTTT.

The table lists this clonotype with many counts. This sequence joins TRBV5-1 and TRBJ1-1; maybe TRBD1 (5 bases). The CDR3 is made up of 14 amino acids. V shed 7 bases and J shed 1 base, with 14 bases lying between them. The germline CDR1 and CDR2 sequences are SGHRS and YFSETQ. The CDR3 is CASAFGAGNTEAFF. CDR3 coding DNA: TGCGCCAGCGCTTTTGGGGCAGGGAACACTGAAGCTTTCTTT.

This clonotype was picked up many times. The CDR3 loop is CASSLRGQGAIGELFF. The CDR3 DNA is TGTGCCAGCAGCTTAAGAGGACAGGGGGCTATCGGGGAGCTGTTTTTT. The chain recombines TRBV7-3 with TRBJ2-2; 11 bases line up with TRBD1. With 1 base clipped from V and 7 bases from J, the junction kept 5 bases outside the gene matches. Germline CDR1 SGHTA, CDR2 FQGTGA. The CDR3 has 16 residues.

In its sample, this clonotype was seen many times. The CDR3 DNA reads as TGTGCCAGCAGCTTAGGGACAGGCGGGGGCTACACCTTC. It translates to CASSLGTGGGYTF. V and J are TRBV7-6 and TRBJ1-2; 7 positions agree with TRBD1. The germline CDR1 and CDR2 sequences are SGHVS and FNYEAQ. This CDR3 has 13 residues. Trimming cost V 1 base and J 8 bases; bases outside gene matches: 4.

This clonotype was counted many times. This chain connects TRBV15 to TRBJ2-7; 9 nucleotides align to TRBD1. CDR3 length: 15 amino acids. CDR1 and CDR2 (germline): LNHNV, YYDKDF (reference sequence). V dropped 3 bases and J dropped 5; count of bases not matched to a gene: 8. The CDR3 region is CATSSAGTGSHEQYF. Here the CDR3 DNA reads TGTGCCACCAGCAGTGCCGGGACAGGGTCCCACGAGCAGTACTTC.

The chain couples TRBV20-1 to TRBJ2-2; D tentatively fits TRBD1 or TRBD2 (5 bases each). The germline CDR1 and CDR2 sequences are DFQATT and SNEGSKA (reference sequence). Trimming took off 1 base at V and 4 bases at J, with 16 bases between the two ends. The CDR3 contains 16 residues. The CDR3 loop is CSARVPGRVSTGELFF. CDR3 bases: TGCAGTGCTAGAGTTCCGGGACGAGTCAGCACCGGGGAGCTGTTTTTT.

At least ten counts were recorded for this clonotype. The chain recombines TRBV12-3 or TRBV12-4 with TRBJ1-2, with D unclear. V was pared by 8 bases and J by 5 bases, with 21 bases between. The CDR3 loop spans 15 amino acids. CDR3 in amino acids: CASYPGLGWVYGYTF. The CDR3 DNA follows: TGTGCCAGCTACCCTGGACTGGGGTGGGTTTATGGCTACACCTTC.

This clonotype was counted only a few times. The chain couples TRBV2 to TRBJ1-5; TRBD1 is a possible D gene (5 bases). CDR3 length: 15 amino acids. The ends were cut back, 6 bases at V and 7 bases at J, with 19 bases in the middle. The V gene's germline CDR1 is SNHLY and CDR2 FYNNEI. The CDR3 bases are TGTGCCAGCAGCGCGGGACCGGGCCTGAAGCAGCCCCAGCATTTT. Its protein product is CASSAGPGLKQPQHF. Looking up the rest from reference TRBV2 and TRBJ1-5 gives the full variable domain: EPEVTQTPSHQVTQMGQEVILRCVPISNHLYFYWYRQILGQKVEFLVSFYNNEISEKSEIFDDQFSVERPDGSNFTLKIRSTKLEDSAMYFCASSAGPGLKQPQHFGDGTRLSIL.